The sample holds many counts of the clone carrying this T cell receptor beta chain. TCRdb used MiXCR to reprocess the 5' RACE reads, holding one entry per CDR3 protein. The profile shows about 49,000 distinct CDR3 sequences, around 14% of them singletons. The source of the sample is a study of neurological immune-mediated disorders. Time point in this sample: longitudinal time-point 2. The sequence was collected from a male donor with HTLV-1-associated myelopathy (HAM/TSP). Sequenced input: PBMCs.

For the CDR3, the DNA is TGTGCCAGCAGACCATCCAGGGGGGTGAACACTGAAGCTTTCTTT. As protein: CASRPSRGVNTEAFF. The chain is built from TRBV12-3 or TRBV12-4 and TRBJ1-1; TRBD1 aligns across 7 bases. Losses at the gene ends were 6 bases for V and 0 bases for J; bases not matched to a gene: 7. There are 15 residues in the CDR3.